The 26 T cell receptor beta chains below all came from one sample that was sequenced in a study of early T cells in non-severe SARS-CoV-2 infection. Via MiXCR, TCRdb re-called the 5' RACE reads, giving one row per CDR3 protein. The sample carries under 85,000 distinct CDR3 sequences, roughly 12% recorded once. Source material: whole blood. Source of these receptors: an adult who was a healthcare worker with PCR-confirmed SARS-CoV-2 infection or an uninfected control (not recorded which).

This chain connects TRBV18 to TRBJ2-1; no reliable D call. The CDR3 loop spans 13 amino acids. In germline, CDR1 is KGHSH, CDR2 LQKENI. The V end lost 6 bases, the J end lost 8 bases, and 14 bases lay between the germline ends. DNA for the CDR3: TGTGCCAGCTCGGCCTCCCCCTTCGATGAGCAGTTCTTC. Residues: CASSASPFDEQFF.

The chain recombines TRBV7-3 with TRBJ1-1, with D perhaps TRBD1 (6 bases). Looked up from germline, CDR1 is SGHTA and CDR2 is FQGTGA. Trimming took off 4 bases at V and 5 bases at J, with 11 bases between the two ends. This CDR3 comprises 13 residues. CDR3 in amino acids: CASSSLQGTEAFF. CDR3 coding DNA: TGTGCCAGCAGCTCCTTACAGGGTACTGAAGCTTTCTTT.

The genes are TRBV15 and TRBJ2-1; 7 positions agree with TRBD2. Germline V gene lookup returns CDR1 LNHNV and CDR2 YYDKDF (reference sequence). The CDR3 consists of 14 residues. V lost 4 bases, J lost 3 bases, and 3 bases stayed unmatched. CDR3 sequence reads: CATSTWGGYNEQFF. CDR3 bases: TGTGCCACCAGCACCTGGGGGGGCTACAATGAGCAGTTCTTC.

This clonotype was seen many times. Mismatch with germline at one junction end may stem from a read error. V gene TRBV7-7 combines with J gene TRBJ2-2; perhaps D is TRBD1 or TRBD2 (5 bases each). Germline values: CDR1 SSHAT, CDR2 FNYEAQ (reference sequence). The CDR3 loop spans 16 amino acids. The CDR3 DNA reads TGTGCTAGCAGCTTAGGCTCACCAGGGAGTACCGGGGAGCTGTTTTTT. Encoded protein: CASSLGSPGSTGELFF.

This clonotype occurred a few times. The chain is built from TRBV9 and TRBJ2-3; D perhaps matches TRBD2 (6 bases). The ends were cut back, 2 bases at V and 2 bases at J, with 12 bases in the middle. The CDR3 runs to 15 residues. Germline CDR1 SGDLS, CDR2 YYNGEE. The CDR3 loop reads CASSVRAGTTDTQYF. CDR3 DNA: TGTGCCAGCAGCGTTAGGGCGGGGACCACAGATACGCAGTATTTT.

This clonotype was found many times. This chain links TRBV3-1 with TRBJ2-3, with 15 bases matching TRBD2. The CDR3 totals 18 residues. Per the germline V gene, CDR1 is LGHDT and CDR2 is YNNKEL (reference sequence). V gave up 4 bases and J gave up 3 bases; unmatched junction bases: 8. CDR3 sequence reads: CASSPGTSGGIRTDTQYF. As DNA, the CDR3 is TGTGCCAGCAGCCCGGGGACTAGCGGGGGGATAAGGACAGATACGCAGTATTTT.

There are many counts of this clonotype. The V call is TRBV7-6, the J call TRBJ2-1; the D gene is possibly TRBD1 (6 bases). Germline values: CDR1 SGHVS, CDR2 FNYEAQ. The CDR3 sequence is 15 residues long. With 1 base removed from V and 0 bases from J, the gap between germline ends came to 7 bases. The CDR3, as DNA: TGTGCCAGCAGCTTAGTAGGGGGCTCCTACAATGAGCAGTTCTTC. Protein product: CASSLVGGSYNEQFF.

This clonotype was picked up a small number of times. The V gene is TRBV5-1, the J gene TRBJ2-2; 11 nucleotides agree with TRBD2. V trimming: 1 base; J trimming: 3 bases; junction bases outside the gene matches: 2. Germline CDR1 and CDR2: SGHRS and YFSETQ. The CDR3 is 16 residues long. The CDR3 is CASSLTSGSHTGELFF. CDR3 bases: TGCGCCAGCAGCTTGACTAGCGGGAGTCACACCGGGGAGCTGTTTTTT.

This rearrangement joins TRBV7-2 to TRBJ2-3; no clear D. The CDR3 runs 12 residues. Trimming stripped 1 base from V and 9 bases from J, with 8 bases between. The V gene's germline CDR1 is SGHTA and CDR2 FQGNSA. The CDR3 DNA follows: TGTGCCAGCAGCTTAGTAGAAGGCACGCAGTATTTT. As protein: CASSLVEGTQYF.

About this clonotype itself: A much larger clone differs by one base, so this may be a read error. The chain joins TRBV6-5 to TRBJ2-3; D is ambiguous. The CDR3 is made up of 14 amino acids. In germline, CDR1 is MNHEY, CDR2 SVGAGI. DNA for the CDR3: TGTGCCAGCAGTTACTCTTGGGGTTCAGATATGCAGTATTTT. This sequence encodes CASSYSWGSDMQYF.

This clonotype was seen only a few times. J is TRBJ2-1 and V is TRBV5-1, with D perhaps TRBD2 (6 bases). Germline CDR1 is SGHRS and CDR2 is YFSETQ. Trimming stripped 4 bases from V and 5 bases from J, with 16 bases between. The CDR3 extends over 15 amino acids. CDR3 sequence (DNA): TGCGCCAGCAGCCCCCAGGGACTTGGTAACAATGAGCAGTTCTTC. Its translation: CASSPQGLGNNEQFF.

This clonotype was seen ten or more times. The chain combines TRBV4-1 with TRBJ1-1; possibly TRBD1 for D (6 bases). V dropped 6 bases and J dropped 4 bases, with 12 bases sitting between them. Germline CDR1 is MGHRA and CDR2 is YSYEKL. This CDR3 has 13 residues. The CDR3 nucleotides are TGCGCCAGCAGTCGAGGACAGTCCACTGAAGCTTTCTTT. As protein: CASSRGQSTEAFF.

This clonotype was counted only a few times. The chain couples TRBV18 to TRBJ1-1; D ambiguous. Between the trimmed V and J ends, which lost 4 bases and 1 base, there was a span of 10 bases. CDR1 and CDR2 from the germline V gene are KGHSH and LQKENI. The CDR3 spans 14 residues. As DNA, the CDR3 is TGTGCCAGCTCACGCCCCCCAACGAACACTGAAGCTTTCTTT. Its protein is CASSRPPTNTEAFF.

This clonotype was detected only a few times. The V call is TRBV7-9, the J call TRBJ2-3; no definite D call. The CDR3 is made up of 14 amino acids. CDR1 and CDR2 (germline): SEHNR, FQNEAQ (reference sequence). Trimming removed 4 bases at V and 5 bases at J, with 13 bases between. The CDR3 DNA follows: TGTGCCAGCAGCTCGAAGATCGCGCAAGATACGCAGTATTTT. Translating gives CASSSKIAQDTQYF.

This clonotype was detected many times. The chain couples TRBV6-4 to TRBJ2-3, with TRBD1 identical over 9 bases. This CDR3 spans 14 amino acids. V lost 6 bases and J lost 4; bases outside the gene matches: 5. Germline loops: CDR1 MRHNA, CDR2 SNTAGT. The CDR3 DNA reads TGTGCCAGCAGCGCCGGGACAGGGTCAGATACGCAGTATTTT. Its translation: CASSAGTGSDTQYF.

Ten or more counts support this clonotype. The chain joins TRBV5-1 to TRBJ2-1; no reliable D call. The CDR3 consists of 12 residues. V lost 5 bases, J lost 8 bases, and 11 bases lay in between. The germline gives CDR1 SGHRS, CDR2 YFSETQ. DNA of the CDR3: TGCGCCAGCAGATTCGGCGGAGATGAGCAGTTCTTC. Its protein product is CASRFGGDEQFF.

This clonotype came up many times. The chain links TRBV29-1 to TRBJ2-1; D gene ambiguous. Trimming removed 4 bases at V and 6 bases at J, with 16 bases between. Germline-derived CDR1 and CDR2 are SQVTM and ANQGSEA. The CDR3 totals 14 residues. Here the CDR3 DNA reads TGCAGCGTTGTCACATGGGGTTACGGCAATGAGCAGTTCTTC. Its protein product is CSVVTWGYGNEQFF.

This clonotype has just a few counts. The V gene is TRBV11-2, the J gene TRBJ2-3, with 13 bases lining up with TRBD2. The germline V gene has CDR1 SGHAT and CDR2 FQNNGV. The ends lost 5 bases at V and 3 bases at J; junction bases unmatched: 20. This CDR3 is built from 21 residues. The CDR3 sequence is CASSPRNLRGLAGRRTDTQYF. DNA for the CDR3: TGTGCCAGCAGCCCACGAAACTTACGGGGACTAGCGGGAAGGCGAACAGATACGCAGTATTTT.

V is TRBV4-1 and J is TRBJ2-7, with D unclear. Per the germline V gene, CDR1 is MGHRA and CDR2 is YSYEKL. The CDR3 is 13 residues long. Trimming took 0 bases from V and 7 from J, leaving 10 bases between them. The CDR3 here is CASSQELDREQYF. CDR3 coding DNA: TGCGCCAGCAGCCAAGAGTTGGACCGGGAGCAGTACTTC.

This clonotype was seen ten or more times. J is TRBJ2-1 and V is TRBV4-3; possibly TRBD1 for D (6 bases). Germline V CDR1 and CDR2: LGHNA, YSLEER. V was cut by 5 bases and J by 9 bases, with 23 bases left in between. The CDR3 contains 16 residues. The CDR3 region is CASSKVIDRSGIEQFF. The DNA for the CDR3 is TGCGCCAGCAGCAAAGTTATCGACAGGTCTGGGATTGAGCAGTTCTTC.

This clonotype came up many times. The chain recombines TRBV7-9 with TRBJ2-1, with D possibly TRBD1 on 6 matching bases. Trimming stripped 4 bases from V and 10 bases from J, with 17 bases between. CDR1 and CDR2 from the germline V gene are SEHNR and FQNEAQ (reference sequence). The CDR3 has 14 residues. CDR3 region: CASSSDRTSGEQFF. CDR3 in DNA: TGTGCCAGCAGCTCGGACAGAACCTCAGGGGAGCAGTTCTTC.

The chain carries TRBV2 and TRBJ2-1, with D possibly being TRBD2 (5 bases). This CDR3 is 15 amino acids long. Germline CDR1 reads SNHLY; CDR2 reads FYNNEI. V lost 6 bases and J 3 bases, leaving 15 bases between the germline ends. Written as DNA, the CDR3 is TGTGCCAGCAGGGCCGGAGGAAGAATCTACAATGAGCAGTTCTTC. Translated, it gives CASRAGGRIYNEQFF.

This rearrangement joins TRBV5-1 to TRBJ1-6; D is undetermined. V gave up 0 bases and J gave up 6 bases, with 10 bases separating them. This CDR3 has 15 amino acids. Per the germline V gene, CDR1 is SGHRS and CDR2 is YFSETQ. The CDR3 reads CASSLDGYLNSPLHF. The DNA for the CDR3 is TGCGCCAGCAGCTTGGACGGGTACCTTAATTCACCCCTCCACTTT.

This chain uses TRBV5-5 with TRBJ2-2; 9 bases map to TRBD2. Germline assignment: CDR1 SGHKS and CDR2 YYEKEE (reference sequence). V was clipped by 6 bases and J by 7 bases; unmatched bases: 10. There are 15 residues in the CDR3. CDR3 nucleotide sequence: TGTGCCAGCACCCCCCTTAGCGGGGGACTCGGGGAGCTGTTTTTT. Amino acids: CASTPLSGGLGELFF.

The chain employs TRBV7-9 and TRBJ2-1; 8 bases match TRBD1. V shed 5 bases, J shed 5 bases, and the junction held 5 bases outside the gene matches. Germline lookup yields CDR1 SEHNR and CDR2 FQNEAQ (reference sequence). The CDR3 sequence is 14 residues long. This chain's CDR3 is CASSPGTGDNEQFF. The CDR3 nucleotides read TGTGCCAGCAGCCCCGGGACAGGAGACAATGAGCAGTTCTTC.

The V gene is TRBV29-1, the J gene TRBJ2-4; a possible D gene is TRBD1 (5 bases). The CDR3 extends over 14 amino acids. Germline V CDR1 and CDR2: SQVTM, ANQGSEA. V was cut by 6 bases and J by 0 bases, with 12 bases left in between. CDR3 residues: CSVRQRLAKNIQYF. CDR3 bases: TGCAGCGTAAGACAGAGACTAGCCAAAAACATTCAGTACTTC.